Listed here is a single T cell receptor (beta chain). Generated by immunoSEQ multiplex PCR, the TCRdb table keeps only in-frame clones and is missing some. This sample yields roughly 200,000 clones, of which over 65% are seen a single time; 5.9% belongs to the top ten. The data belong to a study of cytotoxic CD8 clonotypes in ibrutinib-treated CLL. For the study at large: Overall, roughly 25 responses were partial and 2 complete; following median approximately 73 months, roughly 15 patients stayed remitted and around twelve progressed.

V gave up 0 bases and J gave up 2 bases, with 8 bases separating them. Germline V gene sequence: CDR1 KGHSH, CDR2 LQKENI. This CDR3 is 15 amino acids long. About 2 micrograms of genomic DNA, which was extracted from cryopreserved PBMCs, served as the material used for the TCR beta libraries. This specimen was PBMCs, taken after 12 months of ibrutinib treatment. The TCR comes from a human donor with chronic lymphocytic leukemia. The chain carries TRBV18 and TRBJ1-5; D ambiguous. In DNA, the CDR3 is TGTGCCAGCTCACCACCAGGCCCCGGCAATCAGCCCCAGCATTTT. Its protein product is CASSPPGPGNQPQHF. The entire variable domain, with the rest obtained from reference TRBV18 and TRBJ1-5, is as follows: NAGVMQNPRHLVRRRGQEARLRCSPMKGHSHVYWYRQLPEEGLKFMVYLQKENIIDESGMPKERFSAEFPKEGPSILRIQQVVRGDSAAYFCASSPPGPGNQPQHFGDGTRLSIL.